This entry lists 16 T cell receptor beta chains sequenced from one sample in a study of radiation and T cells in renal cell carcinoma. Treatment denoted: treatment-naive control, cytoreductive nephrectomy. Some clones are missing from TCRdb's copy, which holds only in-frame ones; the method was immunoSEQ multiplex PCR. This sample has roughly 18,000 clones; about 60% occur once, and the top ten carry 25% to 40%. The input for sequencing was tumor tissue, taken from a patient whose treatment was nephrectomy without radiotherapy. These receptors originate from a man aged 45-65 years with renal cell carcinoma.

V usage is TRBV30 and J usage is TRBJ2-7; D is undetermined. CDR1 GTSNPN and CDR2 SVGIG come from the germline V gene (reference sequence). Trimming stripped 3 bases from V and 5 bases from J, with 17 bases between. The CDR3 is made up of 14 amino acids. This chain's CDR3 is CAWSATQRSHEQYF. CDR3 bases: TGTGCCTGGAGCGCTACACAGAGAAGCCACGAGCAGTACTTC.

This rearrangement joins TRBV15 to TRBJ1-2, with 9 bases lining up with TRBD1. The V segment lost 2 bases and the J segment 4 bases; nucleotides outside the gene matches: 17. Germline CDR1 reads LNHNV; CDR2 reads YYDKDF (reference sequence). CDR3 length: 19 amino acids. The CDR3 loop reads CATSRLRGTGSPNLYGYTF. The CDR3 coding sequence is TGTGCCACCAGCAGACTACGCGGGACAGGGTCGCCCAATCTCTATGGCTACACCTTC.

J is TRBJ2-1 and V is TRBV20-1, with D unresolved. V lost 6 bases, J lost 7 bases, and 10 bases lay in between. CDR3 length: 11 residues. The V gene's germline CDR1 is DFQATT and CDR2 SNEGSKA (reference sequence). This CDR3 is CSAPSYNEQFF. The CDR3 DNA reads TGCAGTGCGCCAAGCTATAATGAGCAGTTCTTC.

The CDR3: CASSLGTGGLNVYGYTF. The CDR3 bases are TGTGCCAGCAGCTTAGGAACAGGGGGCCTAAATGTCTATGGCTACACCTTC. The chain joins TRBV7-8 to TRBJ1-2, with 9 nucleotides matching TRBD1. The germline V gene has CDR1 SGHVS and CDR2 FQNEAQ. This CDR3 comprises 17 residues. The trim removed 1 base at V and 4 bases at J, leaving 10 bases unmatched.

The chain uses TRBV4-1 and TRBJ2-7, with 9 bases identical to TRBD1. V lost 1 base and J lost 2; bases outside the gene matches: 3. From germline, CDR1 is MGHRA and CDR2 YSYEKL. The CDR3 spans 15 residues. CDR3 bases: TGCGCCAGCAGCCAAGCCAACAGGGGGCCCTACGAGCAGTACTTC. This codes for CASSQANRGPYEQYF.

This chain links TRBV4-3 with TRBJ2-2; D is possibly TRBD2 (6 bases). CDR1 is LGHNA and CDR2 is YSLEER in the germline V gene. Trimming left V 1 base short and J 5 bases short, with 14 bases between. This CDR3 has 16 residues. CDR3 in amino acids: CASSQGFGGRTGELFF. DNA for the CDR3: TGCGCCAGCAGCCAAGGATTTGGGGGGAGGACCGGGGAGCTGTTTTTT.

This clone has a single count. CDR3 in DNA: TGTGCCAGCAGCGCGACTAGCTACAATGAGCAGTTCTTC. It specifies CASSATSYNEQFF. The chain carries TRBV9 and TRBJ2-1; TRBD2 is a possible D gene (6 bases). The length of the CDR3 is 13 residues. CDR1 and CDR2 from the germline V gene are SGDLS and YYNGEE. Deletions cut 3 bases from V and 3 bases from J, with 7 bases between.

The chain employs TRBV14 and TRBJ2-5, with 11 positions matching TRBD2. The CDR3 loop spans 17 amino acids. Germline lookup yields CDR1 SGHDN and CDR2 FVKESK. V shed 4 bases and J 4 bases; nucleotides not matched to a gene: 11. CDR3 residues: CASSLPQLAGGRETQYF. The CDR3 DNA reads TGTGCCAGCAGCCTTCCCCAGCTAGCGGGAGGCCGAGAGACCCAGTACTTC. The entire variable domain, with the rest obtained from reference TRBV14 and TRBJ2-5, is as follows: EAGVTQFPSHSVIEKGQTVTLRCDPISGHDNLYWYRRVMGKEIKFLLHFVKESKQDESGMPNNRFLAERTGGTYSTLKVQPAELEDSGVYFCASSLPQLAGGRETQYFGPGTRLLVL.

There are a few counts of this clone. The genes are TRBV10-3 and TRBJ1-4; D unresolved. V was trimmed by 3 bases and J by 7 bases, leaving 9 bases between them. The germline CDR1 and CDR2 sequences are ENHRY and SYGVKD. CDR3 size: 13 residues. The CDR3 sequence is CAISENLGEKLFF. The CDR3 DNA reads TGTGCCATCAGTGAAAACCTGGGTGAAAAACTGTTTTTT.

The chain uses TRBV6-1 and TRBJ1-4, with TRBD1 identical over 11 bases. The CDR3 is made up of 14 amino acids. Germline V gene lookup returns CDR1 MNHNS and CDR2 SASEGT. Germline trimming cut 8 bases from V and 8 bases from J; bases unmatched to any gene: 7. The CDR3 reads CASGGQGAPEKLFF. CDR3 nucleotides: TGTGCCAGCGGTGGACAGGGGGCGCCGGAAAAACTGTTTTTT.

J is TRBJ2-1 and V is TRBV9, with D hard to call. Germline values: CDR1 SGDLS, CDR2 YYNGEE. The V gene lost 0 bases and the J gene lost 4 bases, with 11 bases spanning the gap. CDR3 length: 15 residues. The CDR3 sequence: CASSVATGQYNEQFF. CDR3 nucleotides: TGTGCCAGCAGCGTAGCGACGGGCCAATACAATGAGCAGTTCTTC.

V usage is TRBV7-2 and J usage is TRBJ2-7, with 8 bases matching TRBD1. J lost 2 bases, V lost 6 bases, and 6 bases had no gene match. The germline V gene encodes CDR1 SGHTA and CDR2 FQGNSA. The CDR3 totals 14 residues. The CDR3 reads CASRRDRHTYEQYF. In DNA form, the CDR3 reads TGTGCCAGCAGACGGGACAGGCATACCTACGAGCAGTACTTC.

The chain is built from TRBV2 and TRBJ1-2; D remains unclear. The CDR3 consists of 12 residues. With 2 bases removed from V and 8 bases from J, the gap between germline ends came to 9 bases. Looked up from germline, CDR1 is SNHLY and CDR2 is FYNNEI. CDR3 nucleotides: TGTGCCAGCAGTGAAACCACCTTGGGCTACACCTTC. Its protein is CASSETTLGYTF.

This clone was observed a few times. The J gene is TRBJ1-1, the V gene TRBV27, with D tentatively TRBD1 (5 bases). V lost 4 bases, J lost 1 base, and 10 bases lay in between. From germline, CDR1 is MNHEY and CDR2 SMNVEV (reference sequence). CDR3 length equals 14 residues. CDR3 DNA: TGTGCCAGCAGTTCACGAGGACAGAACACTGAAGCTTTCTTT. This translates into CASSSRGQNTEAFF.

The chain links TRBV9 to TRBJ1-1; perhaps TRBD1 as D (5 bases). Trimming removed 3 bases from V and 0 bases from J, with 21 bases in between. This CDR3 region has 18 residues. Germline V gene data show CDR1 as SGDLS and CDR2 as YYNGEE. This chain's CDR3 is CASSGGFRSGTVNTEAFF. The CDR3 nucleotides read TGTGCCAGCAGCGGCGGGTTTCGATCCGGGACGGTGAACACTGAAGCTTTCTTT.

The sample holds a few counts of this clone. The chain carries TRBV7-6 and TRBJ1-5, with D maybe TRBD1 (5 bases). The CDR3 is 15 residues long. The V and J ends lost 3 bases and 6 bases respectively, with 15 bases between them. Germline V gives CDR1 SGHVS, CDR2 FNYEAQ. The CDR3 sequence is CASSLRRAVGQPQHF. The CDR3 coding sequence is TGTGCCAGCAGCTTGCGCAGGGCGGTGGGTCAGCCCCAGCATTTT. Looking up the rest from reference TRBV7-6 and TRBJ1-5 gives the full variable domain: GAGVSQSPRYKVTKRGQDVALRCDPISGHVSLYWYRQALGQGPEFLTYFNYEAQQDKSGLPNDRFSAERPEGSISTLTIQRTEQRDSAMYRCASSLRRAVGQPQHFGDGTRLSIL.